This TCR beta chain originates from a study of cytomegalovirus exposure and HLA in healthy donors. Notes on this clone: Its matching antigen is unknown.

Clones were read by immunoSEQ multiplex PCR, and TCRdb kept only the in-frame ones, dropping some. The sample contains some 140,000 clones, 84% of which appear only once. Trimming pared 6 bases from V and 8 bases from J, leaving 8 bases between. This CDR3 has 12 residues. Looked up from germline, CDR1 is SNHLY and CDR2 is FYNNEI. Whole-study results and caveats: TCR beta chains numbering 150 to 200 were designated cytomegalovirus-associated. The CMV antigen specificity of a few CMV-associated chains was confirmed through in vitro analysis. Among TCR sequences, most were rare, though some public TCRs appeared in many donors. Subsequent analysis revealed that first-cohort TCR clusters tended to co-occur in the roughly 120 validation repertoires.

The chain is built from TRBV2 and TRBJ1-6; D uncertain. Material: PBMCs. The sequence was collected from a woman in her twenties or thirties in good health and CMV-seronegative. The CDR3 DNA reads as TGTGCCAGCAGGCAGGACTATTCACCCCTCCACTTT. Its translation is CASRQDYSPLHF. The full variable domain, in which reference TRBV2 and TRBJ1-6 provide the parts outside the CDR3, is EPEVTQTPSHQVTQMGQEVILRCVPISNHLYFYWYRQILGQKVEFLVSFYNNEISEKSEIFDDQFSVERPDGSNFTLKIRSTKLEDSAMYFCASRQDYSPLHFGNGTRLTVT.